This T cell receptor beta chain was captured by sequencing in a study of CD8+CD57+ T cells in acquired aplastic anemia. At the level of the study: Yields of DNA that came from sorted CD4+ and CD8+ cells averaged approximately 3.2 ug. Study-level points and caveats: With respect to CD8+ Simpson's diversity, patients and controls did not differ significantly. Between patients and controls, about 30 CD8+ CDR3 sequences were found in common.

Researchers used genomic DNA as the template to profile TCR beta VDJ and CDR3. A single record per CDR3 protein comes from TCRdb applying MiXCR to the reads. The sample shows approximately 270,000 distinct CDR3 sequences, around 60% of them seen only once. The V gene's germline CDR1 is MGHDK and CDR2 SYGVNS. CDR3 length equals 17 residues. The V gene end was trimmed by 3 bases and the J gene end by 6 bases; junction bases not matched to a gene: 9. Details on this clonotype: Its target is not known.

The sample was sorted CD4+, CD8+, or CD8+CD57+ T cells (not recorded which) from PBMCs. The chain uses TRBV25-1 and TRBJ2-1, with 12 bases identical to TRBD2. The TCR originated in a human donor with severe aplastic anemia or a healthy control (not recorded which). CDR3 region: CASSDPSGRAQGNEQFF. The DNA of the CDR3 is TGTGCCAGCAGTGACCCTAGCGGGAGGGCCCAGGGCAATGAGCAGTTCTTC.